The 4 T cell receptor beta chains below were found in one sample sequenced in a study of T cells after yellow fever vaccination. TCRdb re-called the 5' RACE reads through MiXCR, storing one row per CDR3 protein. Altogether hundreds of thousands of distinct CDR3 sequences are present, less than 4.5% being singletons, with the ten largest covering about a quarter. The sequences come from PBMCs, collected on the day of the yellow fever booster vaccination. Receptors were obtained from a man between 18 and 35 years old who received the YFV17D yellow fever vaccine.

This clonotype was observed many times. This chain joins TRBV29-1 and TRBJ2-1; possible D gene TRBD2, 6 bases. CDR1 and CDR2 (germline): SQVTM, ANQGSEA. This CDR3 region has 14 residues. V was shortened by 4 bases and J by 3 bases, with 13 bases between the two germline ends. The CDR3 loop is CSVGFGGLYNEQFF. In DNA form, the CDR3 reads TGCAGCGTTGGGTTCGGGGGACTCTACAATGAGCAGTTCTTC.

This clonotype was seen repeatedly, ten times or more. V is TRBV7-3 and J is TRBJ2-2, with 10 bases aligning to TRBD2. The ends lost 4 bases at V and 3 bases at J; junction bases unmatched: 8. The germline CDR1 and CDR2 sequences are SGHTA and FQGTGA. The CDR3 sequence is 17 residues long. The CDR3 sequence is CASSSGAGGRHTGELFF. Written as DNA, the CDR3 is TGTGCCAGCAGCTCCGGAGCGGGGGGGCGCCACACCGGGGAGCTGTTTTTT.

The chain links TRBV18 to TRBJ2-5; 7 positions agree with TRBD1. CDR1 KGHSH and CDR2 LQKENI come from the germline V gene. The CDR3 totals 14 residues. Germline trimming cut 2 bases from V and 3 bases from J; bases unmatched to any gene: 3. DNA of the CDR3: TGTGCCAGCTCACCAGGGACAGAAGAAGAGACCCAGTACTTC. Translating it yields CASSPGTEEETQYF.

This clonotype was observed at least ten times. The CDR3 coding sequence is TGCGCCAGCAGCCGACTAGCGGGAGTTGCTAGCACAGATACGCAGTATTTT. Translation: CASSRLAGVASTDTQYF. This chain links TRBV10-2 with TRBJ2-3, with TRBD2 matching over 12 bases. Per germline, CDR1 WSHSY and CDR2 SAAADI. The CDR3 runs 17 residues. The J segment lost 0 bases and the V segment lost 6 bases, leaving 7 bases of the junction unmatched.